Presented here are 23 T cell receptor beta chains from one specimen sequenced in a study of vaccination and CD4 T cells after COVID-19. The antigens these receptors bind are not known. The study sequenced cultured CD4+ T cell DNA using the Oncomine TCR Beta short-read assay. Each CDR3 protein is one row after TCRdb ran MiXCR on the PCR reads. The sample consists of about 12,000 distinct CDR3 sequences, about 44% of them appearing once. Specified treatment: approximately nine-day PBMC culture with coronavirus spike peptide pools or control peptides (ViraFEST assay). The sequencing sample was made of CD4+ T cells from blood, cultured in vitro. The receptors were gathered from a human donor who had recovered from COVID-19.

The CDR3 nucleotides read TGCAGTGCTACCGTTAGTAACTCTGGGGCCAACGTCCTGACTTTC. The encoded protein is CSATVSNSGANVLTF. The chain has TRBV20-1 and TRBJ2-6; D is undetermined. CDR3 length: 15 amino acids. The ends were cut back, 4 bases at V and 0 bases at J, with 10 bases in the middle. Germline lookup yields CDR1 DFQATT and CDR2 SNEGSKA (reference sequence).

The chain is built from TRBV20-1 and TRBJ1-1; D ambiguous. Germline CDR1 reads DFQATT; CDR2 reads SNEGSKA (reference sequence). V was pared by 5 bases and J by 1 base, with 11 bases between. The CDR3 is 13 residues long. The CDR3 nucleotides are TGCAGTGCTTCGGATGAGGGGAACACTGAAGCTTTCTTT. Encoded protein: CSASDEGNTEAFF.

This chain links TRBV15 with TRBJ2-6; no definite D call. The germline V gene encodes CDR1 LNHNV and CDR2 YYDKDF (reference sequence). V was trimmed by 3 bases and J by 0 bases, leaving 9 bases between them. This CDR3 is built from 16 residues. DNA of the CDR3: TGTGCCACCAGCAGTCTAACTTTCTCTGGGGCCAACGTCCTGACTTTC. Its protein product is CATSSLTFSGANVLTF.

The CDR3 region has the DNA TGTGCCAGCAAGACTAGCGGGATATTCTCCTCCTACGAGCAGTACTTC. It yields the protein CASKTSGIFSSYEQYF. V usage is TRBV6-2 or TRBV6-3 and J usage is TRBJ2-7; 11 bases line up with TRBD2. Germline CDR1 is MNHEY and CDR2 is SVGEGT. Germline trimming cut 7 bases from V and 0 bases from J; bases unmatched to any gene: 8. The CDR3 has 16 residues.

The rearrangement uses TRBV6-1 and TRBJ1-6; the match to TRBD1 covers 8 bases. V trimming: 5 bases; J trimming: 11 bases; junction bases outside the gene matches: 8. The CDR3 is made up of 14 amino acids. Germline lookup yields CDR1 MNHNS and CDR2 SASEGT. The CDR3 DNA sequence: TGTGCCAGCAGTACCCGGGACAGGAATCCACCCCTCCACTTT. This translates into CASSTRDRNPPLHF.

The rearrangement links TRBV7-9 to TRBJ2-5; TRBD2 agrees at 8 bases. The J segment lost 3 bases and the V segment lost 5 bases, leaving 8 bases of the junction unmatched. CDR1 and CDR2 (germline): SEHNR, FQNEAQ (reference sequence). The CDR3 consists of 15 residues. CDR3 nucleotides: TGTGCCAGCAGCCCATCAACGGGGGGGGAAGAGACCCAGTACTTC. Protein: CASSPSTGGEETQYF.

The CDR3 region is CASSDGGSSYEQYF. In DNA, the CDR3 is TGTGCCAGCAGTGACGGTGGCTCCTCCTACGAGCAGTACTTC. The chain carries TRBV2 and TRBJ2-7; D uncertain. The ends were cut back, 3 bases at V and 0 bases at J, with 9 bases in the middle. The CDR3 is 14 residues long. Germline V lookup: CDR1 SNHLY, CDR2 FYNNEI.

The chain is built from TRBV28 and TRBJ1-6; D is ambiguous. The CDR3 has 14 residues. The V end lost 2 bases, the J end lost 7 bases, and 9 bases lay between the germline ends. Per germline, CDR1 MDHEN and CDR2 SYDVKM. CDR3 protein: CASSLERRNSPLHF. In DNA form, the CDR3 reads TGTGCCAGCAGTTTAGAACGGAGGAATTCACCCCTCCACTTT. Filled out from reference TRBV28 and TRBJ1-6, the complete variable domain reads DVKVTQSSRYLVKRTGEKVFLECVQDMDHENMFWYRQDPGLGLRLIYFSYDVKMKEKGDIPEGYSVSREKKERFSLILESASTNQTSMYLCASSLERRNSPLHFGNGTRLTVT.

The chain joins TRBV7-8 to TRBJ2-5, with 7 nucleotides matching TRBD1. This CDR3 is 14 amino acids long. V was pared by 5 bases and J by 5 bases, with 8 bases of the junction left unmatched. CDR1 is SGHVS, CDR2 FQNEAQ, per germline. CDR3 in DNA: TGTGCCAGCAGCCCTAAAGACAGGGCGGAGACCCAGTACTTC. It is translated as CASSPKDRAETQYF.

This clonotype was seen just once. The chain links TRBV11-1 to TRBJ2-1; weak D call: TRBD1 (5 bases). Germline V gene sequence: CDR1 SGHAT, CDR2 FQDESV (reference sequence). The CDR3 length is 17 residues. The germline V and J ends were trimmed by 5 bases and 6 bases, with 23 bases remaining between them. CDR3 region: CASSPDFGRERGNEQFF. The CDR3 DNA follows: TGTGCCAGCAGCCCTGACTTCGGGCGCGAAAGGGGCAATGAGCAGTTCTTC.

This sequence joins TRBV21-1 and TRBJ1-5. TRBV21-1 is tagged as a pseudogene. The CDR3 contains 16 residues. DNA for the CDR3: TGTGCCAGCAGCAAAAAGGAGGTTTATAGCAATCAGCCCCAGCATTTT. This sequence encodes CASSKKEVYSNQPQHF.

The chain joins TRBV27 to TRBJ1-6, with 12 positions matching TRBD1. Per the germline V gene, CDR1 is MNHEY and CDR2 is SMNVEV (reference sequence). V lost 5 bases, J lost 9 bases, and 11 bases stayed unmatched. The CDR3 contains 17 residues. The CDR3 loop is CASSATGTGGFSSPLHF. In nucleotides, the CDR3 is TGTGCCAGCAGTGCAACCGGGACAGGGGGCTTTAGTTCACCCCTCCACTTT.

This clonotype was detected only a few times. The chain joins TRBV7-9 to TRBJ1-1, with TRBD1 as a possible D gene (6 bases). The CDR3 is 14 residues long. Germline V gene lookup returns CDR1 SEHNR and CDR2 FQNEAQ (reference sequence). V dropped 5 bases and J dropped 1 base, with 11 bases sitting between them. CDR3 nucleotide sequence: TGTGCCAGCAGCCTACAGGGTCGGAACACTGAAGCTTTCTTT. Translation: CASSLQGRNTEAFF.

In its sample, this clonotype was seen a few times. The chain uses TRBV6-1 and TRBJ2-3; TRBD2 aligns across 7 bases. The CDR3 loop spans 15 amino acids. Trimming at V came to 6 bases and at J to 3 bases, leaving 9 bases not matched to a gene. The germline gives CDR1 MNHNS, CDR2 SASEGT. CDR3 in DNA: TGTGCCAGCAGCCTTAGGCTAGCGGAGACAGATACGCAGTATTTT. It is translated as CASSLRLAETDTQYF.

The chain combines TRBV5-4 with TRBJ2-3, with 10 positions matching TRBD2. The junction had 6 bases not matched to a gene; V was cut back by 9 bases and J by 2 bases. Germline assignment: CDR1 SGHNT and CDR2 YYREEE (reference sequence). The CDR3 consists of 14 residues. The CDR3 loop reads CATFLAGDTDTQYF. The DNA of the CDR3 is TGTGCCACCTTTCTAGCGGGGGACACAGATACGCAGTATTTT. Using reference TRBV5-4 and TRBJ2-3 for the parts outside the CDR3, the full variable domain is ETGVTQSPTHLIKTRGQQVTLRCSSQSGHNTVSWYQQALGQGPQFIFQYYREEENGRGNFPPRFSGLQFPNYSSELNVNALELDDSALYLCATFLAGDTDTQYFGPGTRLTVL.

The CDR3 region has the DNA TGTGCCAGTAGTGTGAATCGGCAAGAGACCCAGTACTTC. It yields the protein CASSVNRQETQYF. The chain recombines TRBV19 with TRBJ2-5; no clear D. Trimming took off 5 bases at V and 2 bases at J, with 9 bases between the two ends. The CDR3 contains 13 residues. Germline values: CDR1 LNHDA, CDR2 SQIVND (reference sequence).

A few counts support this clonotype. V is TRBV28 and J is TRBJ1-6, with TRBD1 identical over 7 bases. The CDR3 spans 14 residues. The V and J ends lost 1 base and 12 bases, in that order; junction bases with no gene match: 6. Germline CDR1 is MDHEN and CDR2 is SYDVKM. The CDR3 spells CASSLFPGGGPLHF. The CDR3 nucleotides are TGTGCCAGCAGTTTATTTCCAGGGGGGGGACCCCTCCACTTT.

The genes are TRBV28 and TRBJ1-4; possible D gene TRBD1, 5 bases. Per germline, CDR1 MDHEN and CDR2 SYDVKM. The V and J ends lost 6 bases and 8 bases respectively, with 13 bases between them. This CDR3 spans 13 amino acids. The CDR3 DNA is TGTGCCAGCAGAGAGGGGTCCGGGGAAAAACTGTTTTTT. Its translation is CASREGSGEKLFF.

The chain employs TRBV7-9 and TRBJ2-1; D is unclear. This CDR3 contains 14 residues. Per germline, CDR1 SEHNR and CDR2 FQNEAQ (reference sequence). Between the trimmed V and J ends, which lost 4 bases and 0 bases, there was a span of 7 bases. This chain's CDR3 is CASSSSLSYNEQFF. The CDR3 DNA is TGTGCCAGCAGCTCGAGTCTCTCCTACAATGAGCAGTTCTTC. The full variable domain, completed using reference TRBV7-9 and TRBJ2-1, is DTGVSQNPRHKITKRGQNVTFRCDPISEHNRLYWYRQTLGQGPEFLTYFQNEAQLEKSRLLSDRFSAERPKGSFSTLEIQRTEQGDSAMYLCASSSSLSYNEQFFGPGTRLTVL.

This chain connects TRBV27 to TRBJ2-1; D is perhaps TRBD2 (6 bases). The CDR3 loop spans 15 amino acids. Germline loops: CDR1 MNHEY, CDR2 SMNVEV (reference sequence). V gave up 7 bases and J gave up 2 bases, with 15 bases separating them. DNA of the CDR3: TGTGCCAGCATCAAAGGGACTGGGGCCTACAATGAGCAGTTCTTC. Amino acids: CASIKGTGAYNEQFF.

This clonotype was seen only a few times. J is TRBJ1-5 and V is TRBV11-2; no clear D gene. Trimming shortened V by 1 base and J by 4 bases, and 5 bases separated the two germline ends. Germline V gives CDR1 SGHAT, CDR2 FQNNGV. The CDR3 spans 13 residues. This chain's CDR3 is CASSLAPNQPQHF. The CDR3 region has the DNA TGTGCCAGCAGCTTAGCACCAAATCAGCCCCAGCATTTT.

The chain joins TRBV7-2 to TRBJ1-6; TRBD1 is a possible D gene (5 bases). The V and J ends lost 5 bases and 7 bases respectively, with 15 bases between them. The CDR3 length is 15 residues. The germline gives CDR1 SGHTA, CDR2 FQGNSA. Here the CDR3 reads CASSPQRRDNSPLHF. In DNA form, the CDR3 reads TGTGCCAGCAGCCCCCAACGGAGGGACAATTCACCCCTCCACTTT.

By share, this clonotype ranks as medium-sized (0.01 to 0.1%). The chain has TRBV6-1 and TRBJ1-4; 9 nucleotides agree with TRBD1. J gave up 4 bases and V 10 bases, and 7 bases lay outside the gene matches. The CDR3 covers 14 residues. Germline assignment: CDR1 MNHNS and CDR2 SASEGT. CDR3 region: CAMGQGGDNEKLFF. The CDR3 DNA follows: TGTGCCATGGGACAGGGAGGGGATAATGAAAAACTGTTTTTT.